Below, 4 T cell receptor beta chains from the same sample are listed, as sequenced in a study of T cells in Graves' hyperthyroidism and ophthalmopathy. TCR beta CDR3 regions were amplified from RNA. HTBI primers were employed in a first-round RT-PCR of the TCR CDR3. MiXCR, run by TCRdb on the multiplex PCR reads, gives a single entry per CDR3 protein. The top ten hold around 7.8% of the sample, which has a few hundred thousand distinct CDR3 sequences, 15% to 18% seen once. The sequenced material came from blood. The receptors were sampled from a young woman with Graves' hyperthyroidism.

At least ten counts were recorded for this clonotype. The CDR3 spells CASSLAAAHQQFF. The CDR3 coding sequence is TGTGCCAGCAGTTTAGCGGCAGCTCACCAGCAGTTCTTC. The chain has TRBV12-3 or TRBV12-4 and TRBJ2-1; D is ambiguous. The CDR3 is made up of 13 amino acids. With 0 bases removed from V and 11 bases from J, the gap between germline ends came to 11 bases.

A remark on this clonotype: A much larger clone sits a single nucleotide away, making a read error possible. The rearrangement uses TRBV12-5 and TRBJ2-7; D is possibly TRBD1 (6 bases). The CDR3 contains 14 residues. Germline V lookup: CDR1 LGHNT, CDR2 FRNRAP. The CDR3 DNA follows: TGTGCTAATGGTTTGAGGGACACCACGTACGAGCAGTACTTC. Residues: CANGLRDTTYEQYF.

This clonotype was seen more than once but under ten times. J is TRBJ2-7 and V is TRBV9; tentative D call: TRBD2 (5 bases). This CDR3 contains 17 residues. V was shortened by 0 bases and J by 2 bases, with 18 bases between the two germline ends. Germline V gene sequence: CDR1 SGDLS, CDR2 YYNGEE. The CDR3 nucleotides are TGTGCCAGCAGCGTAGGAGGCGTCAGCGGCCGAACCTACGAGCAGTACTTC. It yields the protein CASSVGGVSGRTYEQYF.

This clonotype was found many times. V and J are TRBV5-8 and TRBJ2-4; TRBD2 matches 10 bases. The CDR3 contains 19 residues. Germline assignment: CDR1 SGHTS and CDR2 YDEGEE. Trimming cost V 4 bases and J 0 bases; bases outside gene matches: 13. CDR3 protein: CASSPHPLAGAIAKNIQYF. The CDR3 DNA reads TGTGCCAGCAGCCCACACCCCCTAGCGGGGGCTATAGCCAAAAACATTCAGTACTTC.